Listed here are 19 T cell receptor beta chains from one sample, sequenced in a study of T-cell reconstitution after alpha-beta-depleted transplantation in children. The TCRbeta library was prepared with unique molecular identifiers. TCRdb reanalysed the PCR reads using MiXCR and keeps one entry per CDR3 protein. The sample lists approximately 18,000 distinct CDR3 sequences, approximately 5.3% occurring once. The specimen comprised PBMCs, sampled before TCRalphabeta/CD19-depleted stem cell transplant. These TCRs come from a boy between 5 and 17 years old with acute lymphoblastic leukemia, due to receive a stem cell transplant.

This clonotype is medium-sized. The V gene is TRBV5-1, the J gene TRBJ2-3; the D gene is possibly TRBD2 (5 bases). This CDR3 has 15 residues. CDR1 and CDR2 from the germline V gene are SGHRS and YFSETQ. Trimming cost V 1 base and J 6 bases, with 15 bases left between them. CDR3 residues: CASSLYGEFEDTQYF. CDR3 in DNA: TGCGCCAGCAGCTTGTACGGGGAGTTCGAGGATACGCAGTATTTT.

This clonotype was detected many times. The chain employs TRBV7-2 and TRBJ1-1, with D possibly being TRBD1 (5 bases). V dropped 5 bases and J dropped 6 bases, with 16 bases sitting between them. This CDR3 comprises 14 residues. Germline V CDR1 and CDR2: SGHTA, FQGNSA. The CDR3 DNA reads TGTGCCAGCAGCCCAGACGGGGGGGTCTCTGAAGCTTTCTTT. Translated, it gives CASSPDGGVSEAFF.

This clonotype appeared many times. The rearrangement uses TRBV10-3 and TRBJ2-3; the D is unclear. Trimming cost V 0 bases and J 4 bases, with 11 bases left between them. CDR1 ENHRY and CDR2 SYGVKD come from the germline V gene. CDR3 length: 15 amino acids. The CDR3 protein is CAISESWARADTQYF. The CDR3 bases are TGTGCCATCAGTGAGTCGTGGGCGCGCGCAGATACGCAGTATTTT.

This clonotype was counted at least ten times. The chain carries TRBV20-1 and TRBJ2-5, with D perhaps TRBD1 (6 bases). This CDR3 is built from 15 residues. The V end was cut by 6 bases, the J end by 1 base, with 18 bases between. The germline gives CDR1 DFQATT, CDR2 SNEGSKA (reference sequence). CDR3 sequence: CSATGTLRSQETQYF. In DNA form, the CDR3 reads TGCAGTGCCACCGGGACACTCAGGTCCCAAGAGACCCAGTACTTC.

This clonotype qualifies as medium-sized. The rearrangement uses TRBV7-9 and TRBJ2-7; D perhaps matches TRBD1 (5 bases). The V gene lost 8 bases and the J gene lost 3 bases, with 14 bases spanning the gap. CDR3 length: 13 amino acids. CDR1 is SEHNR and CDR2 is FQNEAQ in the germline V gene (reference sequence). Here the CDR3 DNA reads TGTGCCAGCGAGCCGGCAGGGTACTACGAGCAGTACTTC. Its protein is CASEPAGYYEQYF.

This chain joins TRBV19 and TRBJ2-5, with 9 bases matching TRBD2. CDR3 length: 17 residues. Germline-derived CDR1 and CDR2 are LNHDA and SQIVND (reference sequence). V shed 5 bases and J 6 bases; nucleotides not matched to a gene: 16. CDR3 nucleotide sequence: TGTGCCAGTAGTGGATTAGTAGCGGGAGCGGGCGGGAAGACCCAGTACTTC. This gives the protein CASSGLVAGAGGKTQYF.

This clonotype was detected ten times or more. The rearrangement uses TRBV6-1 and TRBJ2-5, with D uncertain. CDR1 and CDR2 from the germline V gene are MNHNS and SASEGT. Trimming removed 2 bases at V and 11 bases at J, with 18 bases between. The CDR3 consists of 14 residues. CDR3 amino acids: CASSEKLEIQSQYF. CDR3 in DNA: TGTGCCAGCAGTGAAAAGCTGGAAATCCAATCTCAGTACTTC.

At least ten counts were recorded for this clonotype. This chain uses TRBV11-2 with TRBJ1-4; D ambiguous. Germline CDR1 reads SGHAT; CDR2 reads FQNNGV. V was clipped by 0 bases and J by 7 bases, with 9 bases between them. The CDR3 is 14 residues long. Here the CDR3 reads CASSLDPGVEKLFF. CDR3 sequence (DNA): TGTGCCAGCAGCTTAGACCCTGGGGTTGAAAAACTGTTTTTT.

This clonotype was seen at least ten times. The chain joins TRBV20-1 to TRBJ2-5, with D perhaps TRBD1 or TRBD2 (5 bases each). Trimming shortened V by 3 bases and J by 4 bases, and 9 bases separated the two germline ends. The CDR3 is made up of 12 amino acids. Per the germline V gene, CDR1 is DFQATT and CDR2 is SNEGSKA (reference sequence). CDR3 in amino acids: CSASEGLETQYF. The CDR3, as DNA: TGCAGTGCTAGTGAGGGGCTAGAGACCCAGTACTTC.

This clonotype was found many times. The V call is TRBV20-1, the J call TRBJ1-5, with D maybe TRBD1 (5 bases). Germline V lookup: CDR1 DFQATT, CDR2 SNEGSKA (reference sequence). Trimming removed 5 bases at V and 3 bases at J, with 11 bases between. The CDR3 runs 13 residues. The DNA for the CDR3 is TGCAGTGCTTTTTCGACAGTCAATCAGCCCCAGCATTTT. Amino acid sequence: CSAFSTVNQPQHF.

This clonotype was counted many times. The rearrangement uses TRBV4-3 and TRBJ1-3; TRBD1 agrees at 11 bases. CDR1 LGHNA and CDR2 YSLEER come from the germline V gene. With V trimmed by 8 bases and J by 3 bases, 6 bases remained unmatched. CDR3 length: 15 amino acids. The CDR3 region is CASQTGTGGGNTIYF. Written as DNA, the CDR3 is TGCGCCAGCCAAACCGGGACAGGGGGTGGAAACACCATATATTTT.

This clonotype was observed many times. This sequence joins TRBV27 and TRBJ2-1; 10 bases line up with TRBD2. The CDR3 length is 14 residues. J gave up 7 bases and V 5 bases, and 5 bases lay outside the gene matches. Germline values: CDR1 MNHEY, CDR2 SMNVEV (reference sequence). In DNA form, the CDR3 reads TGTGCCAGCAGTCCGGGACTAGCGATAAATGAGCAGTTCTTC. Protein: CASSPGLAINEQFF.

This clonotype is deemed medium-sized. The J gene is TRBJ2-7, the V gene TRBV5-1, with D unclear. Between the trimmed V and J ends, which lost 3 bases and 0 bases, there was a span of 10 bases. Germline V gene sequence: CDR1 SGHRS, CDR2 YFSETQ. The CDR3 is 14 amino acids. The CDR3, as DNA: TGCGCCAGCAGCTCTTGGACGGTCTCCTACGAGCAGTACTTC. It is translated as CASSSWTVSYEQYF. Variable domain in full (rest from reference TRBV5-1 and TRBJ2-7): KAGVTQTPRYLIKTRGQQVTLSCSPISGHRSVSWYQQTPGQGLQFLFEYFSETQRNKGNFPGRFSGRQFSNSRSEMNVSTLELGDSALYLCASSSWTVSYEQYFGPGTRLTVT.

This clonotype was counted at least ten times. The chain recombines TRBV9 with TRBJ2-7, with 7 bases that match TRBD2. The CDR3 is 16 residues long. V trimming: 3 bases; J trimming: 3 bases; junction bases outside the gene matches: 12. The germline gives CDR1 SGDLS, CDR2 YYNGEE. The CDR3, as DNA: TGTGCCAGCAGCGGTAGCTCCGCTAGCGGATTCTACGAGCAGTACTTC. This gives the protein CASSGSSASGFYEQYF.

This clonotype was recorded at least ten times. This chain joins TRBV5-1 and TRBJ1-1; D is uncertain. V was trimmed by 2 bases and J by 3 bases, leaving 8 bases between them. The CDR3 runs 13 residues. Per the germline V gene, CDR1 is SGHRS and CDR2 is YFSETQ. For the CDR3, the DNA is TGCGCCAGCAGCTTTAACGGTCACACTGAAGCTTTCTTT. Its protein product is CASSFNGHTEAFF. Filled out from reference TRBV5-1 and TRBJ1-1, the complete variable domain reads KAGVTQTPRYLIKTRGQQVTLSCSPISGHRSVSWYQQTPGQGLQFLFEYFSETQRNKGNFPGRFSGRQFSNSRSEMNVSTLELGDSALYLCASSFNGHTEAFFGQGTRLTVV.

There are many counts of this clonotype. V is TRBV15 and J is TRBJ2-7; 7 bases agree with TRBD1. Looked up from germline, CDR1 is LNHNV and CDR2 is YYDKDF (reference sequence). V shed 3 bases, J shed 4 bases, and the junction held 6 bases outside the gene matches. There are 14 residues in the CDR3. CDR3: CATSSPGQRYEQYF. The CDR3 nucleotides read TGTGCCACCAGCAGCCCGGGACAGAGGTACGAGCAGTACTTC.

Ten or more counts support this clonotype. The chain couples TRBV28 to TRBJ2-1, with TRBD2 matching over 11 bases. The CDR3 has 15 amino acids. V gave up 6 bases and J gave up 4 bases; unmatched junction bases: 5. CDR1 is MDHEN, CDR2 SYDVKM, per germline. The CDR3, as DNA: TGTGCCAGCAGAACAACTAGCGGGGGATACAATGAGCAGTTCTTC. It yields the protein CASRTTSGGYNEQFF.

This clonotype has ten or more counts. The rearrangement uses TRBV27 and TRBJ1-2; 8 positions agree with TRBD1. Germline V CDR1 and CDR2: MNHEY, SMNVEV (reference sequence). J was trimmed by 4 bases and V by 7 bases; bases with no gene match: 8. The CDR3 covers 14 residues. The CDR3 region is CASTSFGTGYGYTF. CDR3 in DNA: TGTGCCAGCACTTCTTTTGGGACAGGCTATGGCTACACCTTC.

This clonotype was seen repeatedly, ten times or more. The chain couples TRBV2 to TRBJ2-7; 10 nucleotides match TRBD1. Germline trimming cut 5 bases from V and 4 bases from J; bases unmatched to any gene: 11. The CDR3 is made up of 16 amino acids. CDR1 and CDR2 (germline): SNHLY, FYNNEI. CDR3 DNA sequence: TGTGCCAGCAGTTCACAGAACCGACAGGGGGCTTACGAGCAGTACTTC. It yields the protein CASSSQNRQGAYEQYF.